The 6 T cell receptor beta chains below were found in one sample sequenced in a study of CD8 T cells in Susac syndrome. RNA, at roughly 0.45 to 1 ug, was reverse transcribed with random hexamers. TCRdb ran MiXCR on the immunoSEQ multiplex PCR reads and lists one entry per CDR3 protein. The sample includes approximately 190,000 distinct CDR3 sequences, approximately 95% of them seen just once. Sequencing input: CD8+ T cells from PBMCs. The receptor source for this set is a human donor with Susac syndrome.

The chain has TRBV5-1 and TRBJ2-2, with D perhaps matching TRBD2 (6 bases). CDR1 is SGHRS, CDR2 YFSETQ, per germline. Trimming shortened V by 3 bases and J by 4 bases, and 13 bases separated the two germline ends. The CDR3 is made up of 15 amino acids. This CDR3 is CASSSSEAGTGELFF. CDR3 in DNA: TGCGCCAGCAGCTCGAGTGAAGCGGGCACCGGGGAGCTGTTTTTT.

The rearrangement links TRBV23-1 to TRBJ2-3; 11 bases match TRBD2. TRBV23-1 belongs to the ORF category, with a function that is uncertain. The CDR3 totals 18 residues. The junction had 11 bases not matched to a gene; V was cut back by 4 bases and J by 2 bases. The CDR3 DNA reads as TGCGCCAGCAGTCCCCTAGCGGGGGGCAAAAAATTCACAGATACGCAGTATTTT. It encodes CASSPLAGGKKFTDTQYF.

This chain links TRBV28 with TRBJ2-7; D perhaps matches TRBD2 (6 bases). Germline V gene sequence: CDR1 MDHEN, CDR2 SYDVKM. V was clipped by 1 base and J by 4 bases, with 14 bases between them. The CDR3 spans 15 residues. The CDR3: CASSLSGTQAYEQYF. The DNA of the CDR3 is TGTGCCAGCAGTTTATCCGGGACTCAGGCTTACGAGCAGTACTTC. The variable domain in full, with the rest retrieved from reference TRBV28 and TRBJ2-7, is DVKVTQSSRYLVKRTGEKVFLECVQDMDHENMFWYRQDPGLGLRLIYFSYDVKMKEKGDIPEGYSVSREKKERFSLILESASTNQTSMYLCASSLSGTQAYEQYFGPGTRLTVT.

The chain is built from TRBV24-1 and TRBJ2-7; the D is unclear. V was clipped by 3 bases and J by 6 bases, with 11 bases between them. The germline gives CDR1 KGHDR, CDR2 SFDVKD. This CDR3 has 13 residues. CDR3 DNA sequence: TGTGCCACCAGTGATCGGAGTAGTACCGAGCAGTACTTC. It translates to CATSDRSSTEQYF.

This sequence joins TRBV9 and TRBJ1-2; the D is unclear. The germline gives CDR1 SGDLS, CDR2 YYNGEE. V was pared by 6 bases and J by 6 bases, with 9 bases between. The CDR3 covers 11 residues. CDR3 region: CASKGIHGYTF. Written as DNA, the CDR3 is TGTGCCAGCAAAGGAATTCATGGCTACACCTTC.

The chain recombines TRBV6-5 with TRBJ1-2, with 7 nucleotides matching TRBD1. The germline gives CDR1 MNHEY, CDR2 SVGAGI. The CDR3 is 11 residues long. V lost 6 bases to trimming and J lost 9 bases; unmatched junction nucleotides: 4. CDR3 amino acids: CASRAGGRYTF. The DNA of the CDR3 is TGTGCCAGCAGGGCAGGGGGTCGCTACACCTTC.